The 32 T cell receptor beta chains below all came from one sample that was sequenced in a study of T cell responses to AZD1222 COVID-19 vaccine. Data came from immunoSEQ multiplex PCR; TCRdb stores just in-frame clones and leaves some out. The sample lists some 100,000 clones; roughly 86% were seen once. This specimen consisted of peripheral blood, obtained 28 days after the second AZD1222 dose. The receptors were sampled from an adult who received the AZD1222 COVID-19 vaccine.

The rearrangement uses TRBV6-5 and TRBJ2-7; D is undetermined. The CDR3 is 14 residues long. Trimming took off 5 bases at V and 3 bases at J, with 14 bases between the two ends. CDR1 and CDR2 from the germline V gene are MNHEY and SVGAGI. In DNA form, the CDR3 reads TGTGCCAGCAGTCGGCGGCAGGCCATCTACGAGCAGTACTTC. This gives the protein CASSRRQAIYEQYF.

CDR3: CAWRFPGQGQRQVYF. DNA of the CDR3: TGTGCCTGGAGATTTCCCGGGCAGGGGCAACGCCAAGTATATTTT. The chain recombines TRBV30 with TRBJ1-3; D perhaps matches TRBD1 (6 bases). Germline CDR1 reads GTSNPN; CDR2 reads SVGIG (reference sequence). This CDR3 has 15 residues. V lost 3 bases and J lost 14, with 26 bases in between.

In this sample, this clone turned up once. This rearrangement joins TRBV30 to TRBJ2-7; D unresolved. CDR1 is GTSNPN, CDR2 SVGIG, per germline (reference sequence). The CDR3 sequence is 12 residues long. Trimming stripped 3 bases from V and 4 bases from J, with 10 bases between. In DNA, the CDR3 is TGTGCCTGGAGCCCGTCGGAGTACGAGCAGTACTTC. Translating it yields CAWSPSEYEQYF.

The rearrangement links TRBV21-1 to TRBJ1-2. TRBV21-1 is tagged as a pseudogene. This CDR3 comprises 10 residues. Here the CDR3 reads CASSKRGYTF. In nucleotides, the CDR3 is TGTGCCAGCAGCAAAAGGGGCTACACCTTC.

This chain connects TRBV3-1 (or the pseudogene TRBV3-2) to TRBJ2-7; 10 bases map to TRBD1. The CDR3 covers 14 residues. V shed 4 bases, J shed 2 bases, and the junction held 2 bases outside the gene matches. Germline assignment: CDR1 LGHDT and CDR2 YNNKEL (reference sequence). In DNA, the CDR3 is TGTGCCAGCAGCCTTGGACAGGGGGCCTACGAGCAGTACTTC. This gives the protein CASSLGQGAYEQYF.

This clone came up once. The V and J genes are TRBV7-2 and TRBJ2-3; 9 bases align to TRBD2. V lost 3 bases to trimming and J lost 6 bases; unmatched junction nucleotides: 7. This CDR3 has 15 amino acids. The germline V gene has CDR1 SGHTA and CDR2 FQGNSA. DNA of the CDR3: TGTGCCAGCAGCTTGGTAGCGGGGGCCGGGGATACGCAGTATTTT. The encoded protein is CASSLVAGAGDTQYF.

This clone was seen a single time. The CDR3 loop is CASSIISAGLLNQPQHF. DNA for the CDR3: TGTGCCAGTAGTATAATAAGTGCGGGACTGCTCAATCAGCCCCAGCATTTT. The chain uses TRBV19 and TRBJ1-5; maybe TRBD1 (5 bases). The germline CDR1 and CDR2 sequences are LNHDA and SQIVND (reference sequence). CDR3 length: 17 amino acids. Between the trimmed V and J ends, which lost 2 bases and 3 bases, there was a span of 17 bases.

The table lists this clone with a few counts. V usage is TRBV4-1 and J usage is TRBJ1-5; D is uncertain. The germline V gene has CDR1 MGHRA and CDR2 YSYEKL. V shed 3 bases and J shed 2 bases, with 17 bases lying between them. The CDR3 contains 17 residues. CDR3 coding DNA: TGCGCCAGCAGCCACCTCGAGGGTATTCAGGGCAATCAGCCCCAGCATTTT. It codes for CASSHLEGIQGNQPQHF.

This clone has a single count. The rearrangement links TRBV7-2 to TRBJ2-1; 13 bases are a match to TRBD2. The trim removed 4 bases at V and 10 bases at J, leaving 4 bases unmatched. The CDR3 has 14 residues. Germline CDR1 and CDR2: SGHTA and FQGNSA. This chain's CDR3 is CASSSGTSGTEQFF. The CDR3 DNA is TGTGCCAGCAGCTCCGGGACTAGCGGGACCGAGCAGTTCTTC.

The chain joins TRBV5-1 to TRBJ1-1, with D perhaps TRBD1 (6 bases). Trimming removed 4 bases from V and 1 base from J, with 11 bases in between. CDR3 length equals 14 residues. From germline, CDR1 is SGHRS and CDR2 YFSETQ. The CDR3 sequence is CASSLLQGNTEAFF. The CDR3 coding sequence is TGCGCCAGCAGCCTATTACAGGGGAACACTGAAGCTTTCTTT.

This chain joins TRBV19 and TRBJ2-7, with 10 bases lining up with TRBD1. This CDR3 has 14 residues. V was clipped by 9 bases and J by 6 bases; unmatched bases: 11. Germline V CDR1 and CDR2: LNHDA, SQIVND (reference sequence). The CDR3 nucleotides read TGTGCCAGCCGCCCGGGGACAGGGGTGGGCGAGCAGTACTTC. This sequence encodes CASRPGTGVGEQYF. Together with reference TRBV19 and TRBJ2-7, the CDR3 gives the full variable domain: DGGITQSPKYLFRKEGQNVTLSCEQNLNHDAMYWYRQDPGQGLRLIYYSQIVNDFQKGDIAEGYSVSREKKESFPLTVTSAQKNPTAFYLCASRPGTGVGEQYFGPGTRLTVT.

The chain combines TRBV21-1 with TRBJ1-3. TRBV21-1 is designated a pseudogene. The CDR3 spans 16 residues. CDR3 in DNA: TGTGCCAGCAGCCCCGGGGGACGTAGCTCTGGAAACACCATATATTTT. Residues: CASSPGGRSSGNTIYF.

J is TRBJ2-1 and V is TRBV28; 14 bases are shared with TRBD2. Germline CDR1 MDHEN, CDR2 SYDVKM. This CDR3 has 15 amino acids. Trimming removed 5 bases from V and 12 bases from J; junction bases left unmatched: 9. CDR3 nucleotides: TGTGCCAGCAGTCCTAGACTAGCGGGAGGGCCGGGGCAGTTCTTC. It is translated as CASSPRLAGGPGQFF.

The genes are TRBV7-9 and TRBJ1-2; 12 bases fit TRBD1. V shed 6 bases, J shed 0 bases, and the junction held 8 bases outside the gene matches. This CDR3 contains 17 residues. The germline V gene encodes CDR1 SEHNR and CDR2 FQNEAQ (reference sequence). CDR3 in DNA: TGTGCCAGCAGTTCTCCGGGACAGGGGGCAGCTAACTATGGCTACACCTTC. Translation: CASSSPGQGAANYGYTF.

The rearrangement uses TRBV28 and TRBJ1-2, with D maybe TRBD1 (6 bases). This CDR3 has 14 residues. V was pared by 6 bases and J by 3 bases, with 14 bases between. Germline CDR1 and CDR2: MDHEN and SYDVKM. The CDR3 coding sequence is TGTGCCAGCAGGCCCCAGGGGCTGGACTATGGCTACACCTTC. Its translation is CASRPQGLDYGYTF.

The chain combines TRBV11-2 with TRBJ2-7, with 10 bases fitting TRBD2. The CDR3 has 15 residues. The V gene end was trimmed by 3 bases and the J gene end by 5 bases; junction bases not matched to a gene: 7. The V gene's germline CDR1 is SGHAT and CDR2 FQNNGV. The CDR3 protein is CASSLTAGGLDEQYF. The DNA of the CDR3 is TGTGCCAGCAGCTTGACAGCGGGAGGGCTAGACGAGCAGTACTTC.

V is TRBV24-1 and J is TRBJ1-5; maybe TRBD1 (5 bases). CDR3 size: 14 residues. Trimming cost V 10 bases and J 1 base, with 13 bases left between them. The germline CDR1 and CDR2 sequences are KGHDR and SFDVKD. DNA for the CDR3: TGTGCCACTTCGGGACCTAGGAGCAATCAGCCCCAGCATTTT. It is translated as CATSGPRSNQPQHF.

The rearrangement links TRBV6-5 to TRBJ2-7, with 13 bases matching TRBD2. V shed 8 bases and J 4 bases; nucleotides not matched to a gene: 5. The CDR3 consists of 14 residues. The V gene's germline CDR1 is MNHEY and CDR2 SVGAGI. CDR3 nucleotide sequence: TGTGCCAGCCGTCGACTAGCGGGGGGATACGAGCAGTACTTC. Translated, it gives CASRRLAGGYEQYF.

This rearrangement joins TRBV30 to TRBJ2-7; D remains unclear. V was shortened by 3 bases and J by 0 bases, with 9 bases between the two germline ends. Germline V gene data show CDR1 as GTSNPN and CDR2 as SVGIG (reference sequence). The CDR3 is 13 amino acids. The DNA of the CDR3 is TGTGCCTGGAGAGGACCGAGCTCCTACGAGCAGTACTTC. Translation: CAWRGPSSYEQYF.

The CDR3 loop is CASSSGWGETQYF. The CDR3 DNA follows: TGTGCCAGCAGCTCGGGGTGGGGGGAGACCCAGTACTTC. The chain is built from TRBV7-2 and TRBJ2-5; D tentatively reads TRBD1 or TRBD2 (5 bases each). The germline V gene has CDR1 SGHTA and CDR2 FQGNSA. The V end lost 4 bases, the J end lost 5 bases, and 11 bases lay between the germline ends. The CDR3 runs 13 residues.

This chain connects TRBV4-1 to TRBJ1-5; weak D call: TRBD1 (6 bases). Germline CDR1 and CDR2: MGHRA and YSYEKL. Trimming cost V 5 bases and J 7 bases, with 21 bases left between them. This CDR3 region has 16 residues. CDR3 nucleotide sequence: TGCGCCAGCAGCGCCCCGACGGAGGGGGTAAAACAGCCCCAGCATTTT. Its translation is CASSAPTEGVKQPQHF.

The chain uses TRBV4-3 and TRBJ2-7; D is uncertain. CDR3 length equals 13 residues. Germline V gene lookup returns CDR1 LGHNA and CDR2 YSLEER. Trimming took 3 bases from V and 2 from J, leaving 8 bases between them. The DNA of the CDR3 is TGCGCCAGCAGCCAGCTCCCTGCCTACGAGCAGTACTTC. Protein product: CASSQLPAYEQYF.

Here the CDR3 DNA reads TGTGCCAGTAGTGGACAGAAACAGAGCTACACCTTC. Its protein is CASSGQKQSYTF. The rearrangement joins TRBV19 to TRBJ1-2; D may be TRBD1 (6 bases). The CDR3 length is 12 residues. V lost 5 bases, J lost 9 bases, and 13 bases lay in between. Germline V gene sequence: CDR1 LNHDA, CDR2 SQIVND (reference sequence). Full variable domain (missing parts from reference TRBV19 and TRBJ1-2): DGGITQSPKYLFRKEGQNVTLSCEQNLNHDAMYWYRQDPGQGLRLIYYSQIVNDFQKGDIAEGYSVSREKKESFPLTVTSAQKNPTAFYLCASSGQKQSYTFGSGTRLTVV.

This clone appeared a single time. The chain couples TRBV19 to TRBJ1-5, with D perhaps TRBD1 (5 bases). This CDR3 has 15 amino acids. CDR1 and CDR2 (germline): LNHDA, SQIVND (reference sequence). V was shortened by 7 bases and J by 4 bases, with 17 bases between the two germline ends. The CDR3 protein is CASTRIRDLNQPQHF. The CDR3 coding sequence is TGTGCCAGTACCAGAATCCGGGACCTGAATCAGCCCCAGCATTTT.

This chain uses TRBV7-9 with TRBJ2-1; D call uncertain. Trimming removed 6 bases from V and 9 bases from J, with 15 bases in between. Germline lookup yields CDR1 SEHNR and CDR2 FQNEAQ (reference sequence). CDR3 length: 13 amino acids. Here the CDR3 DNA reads TGTGCCAGCAGTAGAGATCCTTCCCTTGAGCAGTTCTTC. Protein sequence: CASSRDPSLEQFF.

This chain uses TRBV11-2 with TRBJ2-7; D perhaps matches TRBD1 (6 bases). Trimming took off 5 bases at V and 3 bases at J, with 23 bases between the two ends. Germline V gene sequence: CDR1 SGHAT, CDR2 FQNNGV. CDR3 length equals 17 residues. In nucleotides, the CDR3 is TGTGCCAGCAGCCTTCCCCCAGATTGGGACAAATACTACGAGCAGTACTTC. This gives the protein CASSLPPDWDKYYEQYF. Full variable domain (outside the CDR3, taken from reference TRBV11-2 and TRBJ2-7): EAGVAQSPRYKIIEKRQSVAFWCNPISGHATLYWYQQILGQGPKLLIQFQNNGVVDDSQLPKDRFSAERLKGVDSTLKIQPAKLEDSAVYLCASSLPPDWDKYYEQYFGPGTRLTVT.

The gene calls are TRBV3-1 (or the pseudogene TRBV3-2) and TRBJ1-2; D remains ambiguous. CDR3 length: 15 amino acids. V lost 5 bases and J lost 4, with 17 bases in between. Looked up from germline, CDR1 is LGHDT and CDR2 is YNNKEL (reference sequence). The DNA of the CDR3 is TGTGCCAGCAGCTCGCCTAGTGACGCCTTCTATGGCTACACCTTC. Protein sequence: CASSSPSDAFYGYTF.

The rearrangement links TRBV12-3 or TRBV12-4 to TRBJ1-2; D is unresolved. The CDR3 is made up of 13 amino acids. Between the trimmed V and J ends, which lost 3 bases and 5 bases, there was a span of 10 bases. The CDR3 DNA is TGTGCCAGCAGTTTGCGGGAAGGGTATGGCTACACCTTC. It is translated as CASSLREGYGYTF.

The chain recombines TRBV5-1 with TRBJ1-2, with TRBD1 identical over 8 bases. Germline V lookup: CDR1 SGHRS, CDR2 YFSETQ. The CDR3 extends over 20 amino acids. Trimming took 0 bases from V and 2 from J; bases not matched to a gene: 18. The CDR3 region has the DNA TGCGCCAGCAGCTTGGGATATAAGATCCAGGGGGCAAAGGGAAACTATGGCTACACCTTC. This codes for CASSLGYKIQGAKGNYGYTF.

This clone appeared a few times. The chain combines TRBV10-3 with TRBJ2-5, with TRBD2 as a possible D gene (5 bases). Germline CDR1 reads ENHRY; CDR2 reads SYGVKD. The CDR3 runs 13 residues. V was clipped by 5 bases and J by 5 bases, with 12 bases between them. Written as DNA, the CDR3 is TGTGCCATCAGTAAGATGGAGGTGGAGACCCAGTACTTC. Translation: CAISKMEVETQYF.

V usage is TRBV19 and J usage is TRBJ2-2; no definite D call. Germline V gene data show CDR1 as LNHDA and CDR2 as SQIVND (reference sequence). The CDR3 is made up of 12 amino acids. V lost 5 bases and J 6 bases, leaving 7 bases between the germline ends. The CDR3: CASSVGPGELFF. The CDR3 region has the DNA TGTGCCAGTAGTGTAGGACCCGGGGAGCTGTTTTTT.

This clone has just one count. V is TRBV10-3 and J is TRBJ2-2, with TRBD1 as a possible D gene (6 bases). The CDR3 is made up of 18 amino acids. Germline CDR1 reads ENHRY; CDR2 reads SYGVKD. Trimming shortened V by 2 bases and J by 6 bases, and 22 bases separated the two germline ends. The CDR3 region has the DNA TGTGCCATCAGTGAGGCGAGGGACATTTTTTTGCACCCCGGGGAGCTGTTTTTT. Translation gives CAISEARDIFLHPGELFF.